The 18 T cell receptor beta chains in this list originate from one sample, sequenced in a study of patients and donors after allogeneic stem cell transplantation (dated by TCRdb to about 2020). Receptors were amplified or captured by RT-PCR. Instrument on record: NextSeq 550. TCRdb handled the public reads itself, with Q25 trimming in fastp and clone calling in MiXCR, and kept productive beta chains. Rows merge per CDR3 protein into single entries with the most common DNA and genes. In all, the sample holds fewer than 25,000 distinct CDR3 sequences, and 25% to 35% of those were seen once. The ten largest account for nearly 50% of the sample. The sequenced sample was blood, either unsorted or a sorted T cell fraction (not recorded which). The receptors here all came from a human donor who was either an allogeneic HSCT recipient or a stem cell or donor lymphocyte infusion donor (not recorded which). It is not recorded whose cells these are; they may come from a transplant donor.

This clonotype showed up just a few times. The chain is built from TRBV20-1 and TRBJ2-2; the match to TRBD2 covers 12 bases. With 5 bases clipped from V and 0 bases from J, the junction kept 4 bases outside the gene matches. Germline V CDR1 and CDR2: DFQATT, SNEGSKA (reference sequence). The length of the CDR3 is 16 residues. The DNA for the CDR3 is TGCAGTGCTCGACTAGCGGGGGCCTCGAACACCGGGGAGCTGTTTTTT. Encoded protein: CSARLAGASNTGELFF.

This clonotype showed up just a few times. V usage is TRBV5-1 and J usage is TRBJ2-3; 7 bases are shared with TRBD2. Germline loops: CDR1 SGHRS, CDR2 YFSETQ. V was pared by 4 bases and J by 2 bases, with 7 bases of the junction left unmatched. CDR3 length equals 15 residues. In DNA, the CDR3 is TGCGCCAGCAGCGCGTCCGGGACTATCACAGATACGCAGTATTTT. Its protein product is CASSASGTITDTQYF. The full variable domain, completed using reference TRBV5-1 and TRBJ2-3, is KAGVTQTPRYLIKTRGQQVTLSCSPISGHRSVSWYQQTPGQGLQFLFEYFSETQRNKGNFPGRFSGRQFSNSRSEMNVSTLELGDSALYLCASSASGTITDTQYFGPGTRLTVL.

The chain has TRBV6-5 and TRBJ1-6, with D possibly being TRBD1 (5 bases). CDR3 size: 13 residues. V gave up 2 bases and J gave up 8 bases, with 7 bases separating them. Looked up from germline, CDR1 is MNHEY and CDR2 is SVGAGI. The CDR3 sequence: CASSYIGDSPLHF. The DNA of the CDR3 is TGTGCCAGCAGTTACATAGGGGATTCACCCCTCCACTTT.

The chain carries TRBV7-8 and TRBJ1-5, with 8 bases aligning to TRBD1. Germline lookup yields CDR1 SGHVS and CDR2 FQNEAQ. The CDR3 has 15 amino acids. Unmatched junction bases numbered 5, after V lost 6 bases and J lost 1 base. The CDR3 bases are TGTGCCAGCAGACCCGGACAGGGAAGCAATCAGCCCCAGCATTTT. It translates to CASRPGQGSNQPQHF. The full variable domain, completed using reference TRBV7-8 and TRBJ1-5, is GAGVSQSPRYKVAKRGQDVALRCDPISGHVSLFWYQQALGQGPEFLTYFQNEAQLDKSGLPSDRFFAERPEGSVSTLKIQRTQQEDSAVYLCASRPGQGSNQPQHFGDGTRLSIL.

J is TRBJ2-3 and V is TRBV29-1, with D maybe TRBD2 (5 bases). The CDR3 runs to 12 residues. The V and J ends lost 6 bases and 2 bases respectively, with 9 bases between them. Germline lookup yields CDR1 SQVTM and CDR2 ANQGSEA. The CDR3 DNA reads as TGCAGCGTGAGGGTCACCACAGATACGCAGTATTTT. Its translation: CSVRVTTDTQYF.

This clonotype was detected ten times or more. The chain has TRBV6-1 and TRBJ2-5; 7 nucleotides agree with TRBD1. The V gene's germline CDR1 is MNHNS and CDR2 SASEGT. V dropped 8 bases and J dropped 4; count of bases not matched to a gene: 4. The CDR3 totals 12 residues. CDR3 in amino acids: CASVWDRETQYF. CDR3 nucleotides: TGTGCCAGCGTCTGGGACAGAGAGACCCAGTACTTC.

The V call is TRBV4-3, the J call TRBJ2-3; 10 bases match TRBD2. Germline V gene data show CDR1 as LGHNA and CDR2 as YSLEER. With 5 bases clipped from V and 1 base from J, the junction kept 0 bases outside the gene matches. The CDR3 is 14 amino acids. Written as DNA, the CDR3 is TGCGCCAGCAGCGGGACTAGCGGCACAGATACGCAGTATTTT. This encodes CASSGTSGTDTQYF.

This chain uses TRBV11-2 with TRBJ1-1, with 7 bases that match TRBD1. Germline V gene sequence: CDR1 SGHAT, CDR2 FQNNGV. The CDR3 has 14 residues. The V gene end was trimmed by 5 bases and the J gene end by 11 bases; junction bases not matched to a gene: 14. For the CDR3, the DNA is TGTGCCAGCAGCCTCACGTTACAGGGGATGAAGGCTTTCTTT. Translated, it gives CASSLTLQGMKAFF.

The V call is TRBV7-2, the J call TRBJ2-4; D is unclear. V lost 6 bases and J lost 0, with 12 bases in between. The CDR3 covers 15 residues. Germline V gene sequence: CDR1 SGHTA, CDR2 FQGNSA. The CDR3 sequence: CASSPGREAKNIQYF. CDR3 in DNA: TGTGCCAGCAGTCCTGGTAGGGAAGCCAAAAACATTCAGTACTTC.

As DNA, the CDR3 is TGCGCCAGCAGCCAGGACCACAGTCCGGTGAGGGAAGCTTTCTTT. It specifies CASSQDHSPVREAFF. The chain recombines TRBV4-3 with TRBJ1-1; D gene ambiguous. Germline CDR1 and CDR2: LGHNA and YSLEER. Trimming took off 3 bases at V and 8 bases at J, with 19 bases between the two ends. This CDR3 is built from 15 residues.

DNA of the CDR3: TGTGCCAGCAGTTACCCAGCTGGGGAGGGGGACACTGAAGCTTTCTTT. Amino acid sequence: CASSYPAGEGDTEAFF. The V gene is TRBV6-5, the J gene TRBJ1-1, with D possibly matching TRBD1 (6 bases). Germline CDR1 reads MNHEY; CDR2 reads SVGAGI. The V and J ends lost 2 bases and 3 bases respectively, with 16 bases between them. The CDR3 is made up of 16 amino acids.

V usage is TRBV29-1 and J usage is TRBJ1-1, with TRBD1 matching 8 bases. The CDR3 covers 13 residues. The V gene's germline CDR1 is SQVTM and CDR2 ANQGSEA. The ends lost 6 bases at V and 3 bases at J; junction bases unmatched: 6. The DNA for the CDR3 is TGCAGCGTGCACAGGGGGAGGGACACTGAAGCTTTCTTT. It encodes CSVHRGRDTEAFF. The complete variable domain, with remaining parts taken from reference TRBV29-1 and TRBJ1-1, reads SAVISQKPSRDICQRGTSLTIQCQVDSQVTMMFWYRQQPGQSLTLIATANQGSEATYESGFVIDKFPISRPNLTFSTLTVSNMSPEDSSIYLCSVHRGRDTEAFFGQGTRLTVV.

This clonotype was seen more than once but under ten times. The V call is TRBV5-1, the J call TRBJ1-1, with 7 bases that match TRBD1. Unmatched junction bases numbered 0, after V lost 0 bases and J lost 4 bases. CDR3 length: 13 residues. The germline V gene has CDR1 SGHRS and CDR2 YFSETQ. The DNA of the CDR3 is TGCGCCAGCAGCTTGGACAGGGGCACTGAAGCTTTCTTT. It codes for CASSLDRGTEAFF.

The V and J genes are TRBV7-2 and TRBJ1-2; no reliable D call. Trimming removed 1 base at V and 4 bases at J, with 13 bases between. Germline V gives CDR1 SGHTA, CDR2 FQGNSA. The CDR3 length is 15 residues. This chain's CDR3 is CASSLVALNPYGYTF. The CDR3 nucleotides are TGTGCCAGCAGCTTAGTAGCCCTCAATCCCTATGGCTACACCTTC.

The chain combines TRBV5-6 with TRBJ1-4, with D perhaps TRBD1 (5 bases). V dropped 1 base and J dropped 6 bases, with 10 bases sitting between them. The CDR3 loop spans 14 amino acids. Germline V gene sequence: CDR1 SGHDT, CDR2 YYEEEE. The DNA for the CDR3 is TGTGCCAGCAGCTTGTCTGGGGCGGATGAAAAACTGTTTTTT. Residues: CASSLSGADEKLFF. The full variable domain, with the rest looked up from reference TRBV5-6 and TRBJ1-4, is DAGVTQSPTHLIKTRGQQVTLRCSPKSGHDTVSWYQQALGQGPQFIFQYYEEEERQRGNFPDRFSGHQFPNYSSELNVNALLLGDSALYLCASSLSGADEKLFFGSGTQLSVL.

The genes are TRBV12-3 or TRBV12-4 and TRBJ1-3, with D hard to call. V lost 8 bases and J lost 0, with 11 bases in between. This CDR3 spans 14 amino acids. The CDR3 here is CASSQVPSGNTIYF. The CDR3 DNA sequence: TGTGCCAGCTCCCAGGTCCCCTCTGGAAACACCATATATTTT.

CDR3 loop: CASSRLGGRDTQYF. CDR3 nucleotides: TGTGCCAGCAGCCGACTCGGGGGGCGAGATACGCAGTATTTT. V and J are TRBV7-3 and TRBJ2-3, with D perhaps matching TRBD2 (7 bases). Germline loops: CDR1 SGHTA, CDR2 FQGTGA. V dropped 5 bases and J dropped 5 bases, with 14 bases sitting between them. CDR3 length: 14 residues.

Only a few counts were recorded for this clonotype. In nucleotides, the CDR3 is TGTGCCAGCAGGGCATACGGGGGGGCTGAAGCTTTCTTT. Residues: CASRAYGGAEAFF. The genes are TRBV12-3 or TRBV12-4 and TRBJ1-1; possible D gene TRBD1, 5 bases. The CDR3 runs to 13 residues. V was pared by 6 bases and J by 6 bases, with 14 bases between.